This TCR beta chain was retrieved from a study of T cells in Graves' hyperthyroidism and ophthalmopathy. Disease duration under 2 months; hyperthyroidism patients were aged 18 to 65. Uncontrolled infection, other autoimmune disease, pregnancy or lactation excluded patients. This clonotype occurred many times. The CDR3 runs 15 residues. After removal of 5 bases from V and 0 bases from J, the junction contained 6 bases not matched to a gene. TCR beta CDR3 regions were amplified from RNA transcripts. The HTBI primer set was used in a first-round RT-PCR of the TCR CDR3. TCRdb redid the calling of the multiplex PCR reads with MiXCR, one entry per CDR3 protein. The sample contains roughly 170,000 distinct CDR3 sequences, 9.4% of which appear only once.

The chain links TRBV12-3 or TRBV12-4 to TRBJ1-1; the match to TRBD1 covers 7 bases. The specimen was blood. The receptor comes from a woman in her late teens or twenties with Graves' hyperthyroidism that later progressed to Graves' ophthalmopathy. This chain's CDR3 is CASSIQGYMNTEAFF. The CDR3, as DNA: TGTGCCAGCAGTATACAGGGGTACATGAACACTGAAGCTTTCTTT.